A single T cell receptor beta chain is shown here with its context. Per germline, CDR1 SGDLS and CDR2 YYNGEE. CDR3 length equals 16 residues. Between the trimmed V and J ends, which lost 0 bases and 0 bases, there was a span of 13 bases. The data were obtained in a study of blood T cell repertoires in COVID-19. Turning to the study itself: Whether acute or convalescent, the COVID-19 samples came from the United States, Italy and Spain.

Repertoires were generated with immunoSEQ multiplex PCR, while TCRdb's copy carries only in-frame clones and drops some. The data show approximately 300,000 clones, almost 90% seen once. What was sequenced was peripheral blood. The V gene is TRBV9, the J gene TRBJ2-7; D possibly corresponds to TRBD1 (5 bases). The TCR was taken from a woman aged 40 to 50 with COVID-19, enrolled during active disease. In DNA form, the CDR3 reads TGTGCCAGCAGCGTAGGCGTGGACACCCCCTCCTACGAGCAGTACTTC. Translated: CASSVGVDTPSYEQYF.